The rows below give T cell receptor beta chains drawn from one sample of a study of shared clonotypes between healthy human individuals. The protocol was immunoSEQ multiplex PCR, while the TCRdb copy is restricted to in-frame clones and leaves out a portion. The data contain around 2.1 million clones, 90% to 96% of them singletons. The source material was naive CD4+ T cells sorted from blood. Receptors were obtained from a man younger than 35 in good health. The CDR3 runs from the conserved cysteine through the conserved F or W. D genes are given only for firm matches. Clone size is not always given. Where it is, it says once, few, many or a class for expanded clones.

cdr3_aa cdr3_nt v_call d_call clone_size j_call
CASSPRTADYGYTF TGTGCCAGCTCTCCAAGGACAGCCGACTATGGCTACACCTTC TRBV18 NA once TRBJ1-2
CASSSPDRDGYGYTF TGTGCCAGCAGCTCACCGGACAGGGACGGCTATGGCTACACCTTC TRBV6-1 TRBD1 NA TRBJ1-2
CASSRDGGSYNEQFF TGTGCCAGCAGCCGAGATGGCGGCTCCTACAATGAGCAGTTCTTC TRBV7-3 NA NA TRBJ2-1
CASRFLTGTYEQYF TGTGCCAGCAGATTCTTAACAGGGACCTACGAGCAGTACTTC TRBV6-1 NA once TRBJ2-7
CASKTTSQSNQPQHF TGTGCCAGCAAAACTACAAGCCAGAGCAATCAGCCCCAGCATTTT TRBV6-1 NA NA TRBJ1-5
CASRLQGGSYEQYF TGTGCCAGCAGGTTACAGGGGGGGTCCTACGAGCAGTACTTC TRBV2 NA NA TRBJ2-7
CAIRDPGTGLNEQFF TGTGCCATCAGGGATCCAGGGACAGGGTTAAATGAGCAGTTCTTC TRBV10-3 TRBD1 NA TRBJ2-1
CASSLASGRGEETQYF TGCGCCAGCAGCTTGGCTAGCGGGCGGGGCGAAGAGACCCAGTACTTC TRBV5-1 TRBD2 NA TRBJ2-5
CAWRLGRGPAFGYTF TGTGCCTGGAGATTGGGTAGGGGGCCGGCTTTCGGCTACACCTTC TRBV30 TRBD1 NA TRBJ1-2
CASSLLVVPPYEQYF TGCGCCAGCAGCCTACTAGTAGTCCCGCCCTACGAGCAGTACTTC TRBV4-1 NA NA TRBJ2-7
CASSLSPLSELFF TGTGCCAGCAGCTTATCTCCCCTCTCAGAACTGTTTTTT TRBV7-6 NA NA TRBJ1-4
CASSPSRQLMNTEAFF TGTGCCAGCAGCCCTTCACGACAGTTAATGAACACTGAAGCTTTCTTT TRBV6-6 NA NA TRBJ1-1
CASSQTVASANEQFF TGCGCCAGCAGCCAAACGGTAGCCTCGGCAAATGAGCAGTTCTTC TRBV5-1 NA NA TRBJ2-1
CASRSGAYGYTF TGTGCCAGCAGATCAGGGGCCTATGGCTACACCTTC TRBV28 NA NA TRBJ1-2
CASSGNRGDYGYTF TGTGCCAGCAGCGGCAACAGGGGGGACTATGGCTACACCTTC TRBV5-4 TRBD1 NA TRBJ1-2
CATGGLNTEAFF TGTGCCACCGGAGGGCTGAACACTGAAGCTTTCTTT TRBV10-3 NA NA TRBJ1-1
CALRGDSDTGELFF TGTGCCTTACGGGGGGACAGCGACACCGGGGAGCTGTTTTTT TRBV2 NA NA TRBJ2-2
CASSQSGNTIYF TGCGCCAGCAGCCAGAGTGGAAACACCATATATTTT TRBV5-1 NA NA TRBJ1-3
CATSGSTDTQYF TGTGCCACTAGCGGAAGCACAGATACGCAGTATTTT TRBV10-3 TRBD2 NA TRBJ2-3
CASSPTPSYEQYF TGTGCCAGCAGTCCCACACCTTCCTACGAGCAGTACTTC TRBV28 NA NA TRBJ2-7
CASSPPMSSYNSPLHF TGTGCCAGCTCACCACCGATGAGCTCCTATAATTCACCCCTCCACTTT TRBV18 NA NA TRBJ1-6
CASSLGEATYGYTF TGTGCCAGCAGCTTAGGAGAGGCGACCTATGGCTACACCTTC TRBV11-2 NA NA TRBJ1-2
CASRQGYTGELFF TGCGCCAGTCGACAGGGGTACACCGGGGAGCTGTTTTTT TRBV5-1 TRBD1 NA TRBJ2-2
CASSATGVTEAFF TGTGCCAGCAGCGCTACAGGGGTAACTGAAGCTTTCTTT TRBV11-2 TRBD1 NA TRBJ1-1
CASSPRTGMIADTQYF TGTGCCAGCAGCCCCCGTACAGGGATGATTGCAGATACGCAGTATTTT TRBV9 NA NA TRBJ2-3
CASSESGGAYNEQFF TGTGCCAGCAGTGAGTCAGGGGGGGCCTACAATGAGCAGTTCTTC TRBV2 NA NA TRBJ2-1
CAWSVQGQWELFF TGTGCCTGGAGTGTACAGGGCCAGTGGGAGCTGTTTTTT TRBV30 NA NA TRBJ2-2
CAAHEAGTGDF TGTGCCGCGCACGAGGCGGGAACGGGGGACTTC TRBV30 NA NA TRBJ2-7
CASSLVLTGGKGNQPQHF TGTGCCAGCAGCTTAGTATTAACAGGGGGCAAGGGCAATCAGCCCCAGCATTTT TRBV7-9 TRBD1 NA TRBJ1-5
CASSETGNSNQPQHF TGTGCCAGTAGCGAGACAGGGAATAGCAATCAGCCCCAGCATTTT TRBV19 TRBD1 NA TRBJ1-5
CAISEKDRGLGYTF TGTGCCATCAGTGAGAAGGACAGGGGGCTAGGCTACACCTTC TRBV10-3 TRBD1 NA TRBJ1-2
CASSPDRVGSPLHF TGTGCCAGCAGCCCCGACAGGGTTGGATCACCCCTCCACTTT TRBV5-4 TRBD1 NA TRBJ1-6
CASSLTQVSEQYF TGTGCCAGCAGTTTAACGCAGGTTAGCGAGCAGTACTTC TRBV28 NA NA TRBJ2-7
CASSLGLAGQTYEQYF TGCGCCAGCAGCTTGGGGCTAGCGGGACAAACCTACGAGCAGTACTTC TRBV5-1 TRBD2 once TRBJ2-7
CASSLVGGAFKETQYF TGCGCCAGCAGCTTGGTCGGGGGGGCCTTTAAGGAGACCCAGTACTTC TRBV5-1 TRBD2 once TRBJ2-5
CARSPGRGDSPLHF TGTGCCCGGAGTCCGGGCCGGGGTGATTCACCCCTCCACTTT TRBV30 NA NA TRBJ1-6
CASSSGQGLYEQYF TGTGCCAGCAGCTCCGGACAGGGGCTGTACGAGCAGTACTTC TRBV5-4 TRBD1 NA TRBJ2-7
CASSVRTHYNEQFF TGTGCCAGCAGTGTGCGTACTCATTACAATGAGCAGTTCTTC TRBV2 NA NA TRBJ2-1
CAIGGLTSEQFF TGTGCCATCGGAGGACTTACTTCTGAGCAGTTCTTC TRBV10-3 NA NA TRBJ2-1
CASSLQLAEGVGQFF TGCGCCAGCAGCTTGCAACTAGCGGAAGGGGTCGGGCAGTTCTTC TRBV5-1 TRBD2 NA TRBJ2-1
CASSPAPYSNQPQHF TGTGCCAGCAGCCCCGCCCCGTATAGCAATCAGCCCCAGCATTTT TRBV6-5 NA NA TRBJ1-5
CASSPPGQGPGYGYTF TGTGCCAGCTCACCACCGGGACAGGGACCTGGCTATGGCTACACCTTC TRBV18 TRBD1 once TRBJ1-2
CASSLVRTGGYGYTF TGTGCCAGCAGCTTGGTCAGGACAGGGGGCTATGGCTACACCTTC TRBV5-8 TRBD1 few TRBJ1-2
CASSFGSSYGYTF TGTGCCAGCAGCTTTGGCAGCAGCTATGGCTACACCTTC TRBV7-2 NA NA TRBJ1-2
CASSEQQGITEAFF TGTGCCAGCAGTGAACAACAGGGAATCACTGAAGCTTTCTTT TRBV6-1 NA NA TRBJ1-1
CASSQVSGIFYEQYF TGCGCCAGCAGCCAAGTGAGCGGGATCTTCTACGAGCAGTACTTC TRBV4-1 TRBD2 NA TRBJ2-7
CASSMGRIQETQYF TGTGCCAGTAGTATGGGTCGGATCCAAGAGACCCAGTACTTC TRBV19 NA NA TRBJ2-5
CAAQGAGGTDTQYF TGTGCCGCCCAAGGGGCCGGGGGCACAGATACGCAGTATTTT TRBV10-3 NA NA TRBJ2-3
CASSLPGVGYTF TGTGCCAGCAGTTTACCCGGGGTTGGCTACACCTTC TRBV28 NA NA TRBJ1-2
CASSESRTTSTTDTQYF TGCGCCAGCAGTGAGTCGCGGACTACCTCAACCACAGATACGCAGTATTTT TRBV10-1 NA NA TRBJ2-3
CASSLGASGVGETQYF TGTGCCAGCAGTTTGGGGGCTAGCGGGGTCGGCGAGACCCAGTACTTC TRBV28 TRBD2 once TRBJ2-5
CASSLGGRDVHNEQFF TGTGCCAGCAGTTTAGGAGGCCGGGACGTGCACAATGAGCAGTTCTTC TRBV28 NA NA TRBJ2-1
CASSYSPTGKFSEAFF TGTGCCAGCAGTTACTCCCCGACAGGGAAGTTTAGTGAAGCTTTCTTT TRBV6-5 TRBD1 NA TRBJ1-1
CAISEFRQGGNQPQHF TGTGCCATCAGTGAGTTCCGACAGGGAGGCAATCAGCCCCAGCATTTT TRBV10-3 TRBD1 NA TRBJ1-5
CACSGTGGRSNQPQHF TGTGCCTGTTCCGGGACAGGGGGCCGTAGCAATCAGCCCCAGCATTTT TRBV30 TRBD1 NA TRBJ1-5